The TCR beta chain under discussion was sequenced for a study of blood T cell repertoires in COVID-19. Across the whole study: In each case, the material was cDNA or gDNA derived from T cells, B-cell-depleted T cells, or PBMCs.

Participants came from some 23 US areas, aged about 18 to 90 years. Trimming removed 2 bases from V and 5 bases from J; junction bases left unmatched: 7. This CDR3 is 16 amino acids long. Germline assignment: CDR1 SEHNR and CDR2 FQNEAQ (reference sequence). TCRdb's table, derived via immunoSEQ multiplex PCR, lists solely in-frame clones and lacks some. Of 200,000 to 250,000 clones in the sample, roughly 80% were seen once. The sequencing sample was made of PBMCs or T cells enriched from blood (not recorded which). The genes are TRBV7-9 and TRBJ2-5; 11 nucleotides align to TRBD2. The sequence was collected from a middle-aged woman who had been exposed to COVID-19. This chain's CDR3 is CASSLLAGGAFETQYF. CDR3 bases: TGTGCCAGCAGCTTACTAGCGGGGGGTGCCTTCGAGACCCAGTACTTC.